This TCR beta chain is from a study of T cells in Graves' hyperthyroidism and ophthalmopathy. Study-wide results and caveats: Among thyroid clonotypes expanded above 0.001, most also appeared in blood.

With respect to this clonotype: As yet, its antigen is unknown.

Germline V lookup: CDR1 DFQATT, CDR2 SNEGSKA (reference sequence). The CDR3 is made up of 16 amino acids. After removal of 0 bases from V and 11 bases from J, the junction contained 18 bases not matched to a gene. The investigators amplified TCR beta CDR3 regions from RNA transcripts. RT-PCR in the first round (using the HTBI primer set) targeted the TCR CDR3. Each CDR3 protein gets one entry after TCRdb re-called the multiplex PCR reads with MiXCR. The sample records 450,000 to 700,000 distinct CDR3 sequences, around 42% being singletons. The V and J genes are TRBV20-1 and TRBJ1-1; TRBD1 agrees at 7 bases. Sequencing used peripheral blood or thyroid tissue (not recorded which). The receptor was derived from an adult woman with Graves' disease, either hyperthyroidism or ophthalmopathy (not recorded which). CDR3: CSARDKTGPRVGGAFF. The CDR3, as DNA: TGCAGTGCTAGAGATAAGACAGGGCCTCGCGTGGGTGGGGCTTTCTTT.